Following are 30 T cell receptor beta chains from one sample sequenced in a study of T cells in Graves' hyperthyroidism and ophthalmopathy. Amplified regions were TCR beta CDR3 sequences from RNA transcripts. The HTBI primer set served for first-round RT-PCR of the TCR CDR3. Using its own MiXCR run on the multiplex PCR reads, TCRdb lists one record per CDR3 protein. The sample lists roughly 740,000 distinct CDR3 sequences; about a sixth were seen once. The sample taken for sequencing was blood. The receptor source for this set is a man aged 18 to 30 with Graves' hyperthyroidism.

The V and J genes are TRBV7-9 and TRBJ2-5; D unresolved. Germline V gene lookup returns CDR1 SEHNR and CDR2 FQNEAQ (reference sequence). The CDR3 covers 14 residues. V lost 7 bases to trimming and J lost 7 bases, with 19 bases between them. The CDR3 protein is CASTSRGIPGTQYF. The CDR3 DNA sequence: TGTGCCAGCACCTCACGCGGTATTCCCGGGACCCAGTACTTC.

Ten or more counts support this clonotype. The chain carries TRBV11-3 and TRBJ1-1, with D uncertain. Germline-derived CDR1 and CDR2 are SGHNT and YENEEA. Trimming took off 1 base at V and 8 bases at J, with 11 bases between the two ends. The CDR3 sequence is 13 residues long. CDR3 amino acids: CASSLGQNSEAFF. For the CDR3, the DNA is TGTGCCAGCAGCTTAGGGCAGAACTCAGAAGCTTTCTTT.

This clonotype was detected ten times or more. The chain has TRBV7-8 and TRBJ2-2, with 12 bases that match TRBD2. The ends lost 3 bases at V and 1 base at J; junction bases unmatched: 9. CDR1 and CDR2 from the germline V gene are SGHVS and FQNEAQ. The CDR3 has 19 residues. The CDR3 region is CASSLGASGRAGNTGELFF. The CDR3 nucleotides are TGTGCCAGCAGCTTGGGGGCTAGCGGGAGGGCCGGGAACACCGGGGAGCTGTTTTTT.

This clonotype was counted only a few times. V gene TRBV5-1 combines with J gene TRBJ2-1; D unclear. CDR1 and CDR2 (germline): SGHRS, YFSETQ. V lost 4 bases to trimming and J lost 8 bases, with 13 bases between them. The CDR3 is 13 amino acids. The CDR3 sequence is CASSHDLGYEQFF. The DNA of the CDR3 is TGCGCCAGCAGCCATGACCTCGGTTATGAGCAGTTCTTC.

The CDR3 nucleotides read TGCAGTGCTAGAACGGACTCTGGGGCCAACGTCCTGACTTTC. Its translation is CSARTDSGANVLTF. The chain uses TRBV20-1 and TRBJ2-6; no clear D gene. Germline assignment: CDR1 DFQATT and CDR2 SNEGSKA (reference sequence). V lost 2 bases to trimming and J lost 0 bases, with 5 bases between them. The CDR3 runs 14 residues.

The chain carries TRBV6-1 and TRBJ1-5; D gene ambiguous. The V end lost 5 bases, the J end lost 5 bases, and 10 bases lay between the germline ends. Germline-derived CDR1 and CDR2 are MNHNS and SASEGT. The CDR3 consists of 13 residues. CDR3 sequence reads: CASSYYRDQPQHF. The CDR3, as DNA: TGTGCCAGCAGTTACTATAGAGATCAGCCCCAGCATTTT.

At least ten counts were recorded for this clonotype. V is TRBV18 and J is TRBJ2-7, with TRBD2 as a possible D gene (5 bases). Germline loops: CDR1 KGHSH, CDR2 LQKENI. V lost 2 bases and J lost 0, with 8 bases in between. CDR3 length equals 14 residues. The CDR3 region is CASSPSGTSYEQYF. CDR3 sequence (DNA): TGTGCCAGCTCACCAAGCGGCACCTCCTACGAGCAGTACTTC.

The sample holds many counts of this clonotype. The V and J genes are TRBV7-8 and TRBJ2-1, with unresolved D. CDR3 length equals 15 residues. Germline values: CDR1 SGHVS, CDR2 FQNEAQ. Trimming left V 6 bases short and J 0 bases short, with 12 bases between. The CDR3 protein is CASSPYMSSYNEQFF. CDR3 in DNA: TGTGCCAGCAGTCCCTATATGAGCTCCTACAATGAGCAGTTCTTC.

This clonotype was seen repeatedly, ten times or more. V gene TRBV28 combines with J gene TRBJ2-3; 7 bases are a match to TRBD1. The CDR3 totals 14 residues. V shed 4 bases, J shed 4 bases, and the junction held 5 bases outside the gene matches. Per germline, CDR1 MDHEN and CDR2 SYDVKM. CDR3 nucleotide sequence: TGTGCCAGCAGTTGGCAGGGGGAGTCAGATACGCAGTATTTT. Translation gives CASSWQGESDTQYF.

This clonotype was found many times. CDR3 nucleotides: TGTGCCTGTATCACGGGACTAGCGGGGAACGCCTACAATGAGCAGTTCTTC. This gives the protein CACITGLAGNAYNEQFF. The genes are TRBV30 and TRBJ2-1; 13 bases line up with TRBD2. V shed 6 bases, J shed 2 bases, and the junction held 10 bases outside the gene matches. The CDR3 runs to 17 residues. The V gene's germline CDR1 is GTSNPN and CDR2 SVGIG (reference sequence).

The chain employs TRBV19 and TRBJ1-1; a weak D match, TRBD1 (5 bases). V lost 7 bases, J lost 6 bases, and 9 bases lay in between. This CDR3 region has 11 residues. The V gene's germline CDR1 is LNHDA and CDR2 SQIVND (reference sequence). This chain's CDR3 is CASKRGAEAFF. CDR3 DNA: TGTGCCAGTAAAAGAGGGGCTGAAGCTTTCTTT. Full variable domain (rest looked up from reference TRBV19 and TRBJ1-1): DGGITQSPKYLFRKEGQNVTLSCEQNLNHDAMYWYRQDPGQGLRLIYYSQIVNDFQKGDIAEGYSVSREKKESFPLTVTSAQKNPTAFYLCASKRGAEAFFGQGTRLTVV.

J is TRBJ2-2 and V is TRBV12-3 or TRBV12-4; D remains ambiguous. The CDR3 covers 10 residues. V was trimmed by 8 bases and J by 6 bases, leaving 4 bases between them. The CDR3 nucleotides are TGTGCCAGCCAGTCCGGGGAGCTGTTTTTT. It yields the protein CASQSGELFF.

This clonotype appeared many times. The chain combines TRBV20-1 with TRBJ2-7, with D perhaps assigned TRBD1 or TRBD2 (5 bases each). The V gene's germline CDR1 is DFQATT and CDR2 SNEGSKA (reference sequence). This CDR3 region has 12 residues. The V gene lost 3 bases and the J gene lost 7 bases, with 13 bases spanning the gap. CDR3 sequence (DNA): TGCAGTGCTAGGGGGACGGCCAGGGAGCAGTACTTC. Its protein product is CSARGTAREQYF.

This clonotype was seen more than once but under ten times. This rearrangement joins TRBV9 to TRBJ2-7, with a weak D call TRBD1 (6 bases). Germline-derived CDR1 and CDR2 are SGDLS and YYNGEE. The CDR3 sequence is 15 residues long. The ends were cut back, 4 bases at V and 2 bases at J, with 16 bases in the middle. The CDR3 region is CASSPPDSPPYEQYF. In nucleotides, the CDR3 is TGTGCCAGCAGCCCACCGGACAGTCCGCCCTACGAGCAGTACTTC.

This clonotype has a count of ten or more. The V call is TRBV29-1, the J call TRBJ2-2; the match to TRBD2 covers 10 bases. CDR3 length: 15 amino acids. Per the germline V gene, CDR1 is SQVTM and CDR2 is ANQGSEA. With V trimmed by 1 base and J by 7 bases, 6 bases remained unmatched. The CDR3 DNA follows: TGCAGCGTTGAAGGGCTAGCGGGAGATATCGGGGAGCTGTTTTTT. It translates to CSVEGLAGDIGELFF.

In this sample, this clonotype turned up many times. The chain is built from TRBV3-1 and TRBJ2-5; weak D call: TRBD2 (6 bases). This CDR3 region has 15 residues. The V gene's germline CDR1 is LGHDT and CDR2 YNNKEL (reference sequence). The V end lost 1 base, the J end lost 5 bases, and 14 bases lay between the germline ends. The CDR3 loop reads CASSQAGVVGETQYF. The CDR3 DNA reads as TGTGCCAGCAGCCAAGCGGGGGTTGTAGGGGAGACCCAGTACTTC.

This clonotype came up a few times. V is TRBV29-1 and J is TRBJ1-1; no clear D gene. V lost 4 bases, J lost 1 base, and 10 bases lay in between. This CDR3 contains 13 residues. Germline values: CDR1 SQVTM, CDR2 ANQGSEA. DNA of the CDR3: TGCAGCGTTGGGGGATGGGCGAACACTGAAGCTTTCTTT. Amino acid sequence: CSVGGWANTEAFF.

This clonotype was detected many times. V gene TRBV28 combines with J gene TRBJ2-7, with D perhaps being TRBD1 or TRBD2 (5 bases each). V dropped 4 bases and J dropped 0 bases, with 10 bases sitting between them. The germline V gene encodes CDR1 MDHEN and CDR2 SYDVKM. The CDR3 has 14 residues. The DNA for the CDR3 is TGTGCCAGCAGTTCTGGGACCAACTCCTACGAGCAGTACTTC. Translated, it gives CASSSGTNSYEQYF.

This rearrangement joins TRBV6-1 to TRBJ2-7, with 13 bases identical to TRBD2. V lost 5 bases to trimming and J lost 5 bases; unmatched junction nucleotides: 6. Per germline, CDR1 MNHNS and CDR2 SASEGT. The CDR3 runs 15 residues. CDR3 in DNA: TGTGCCAGCAGTCCCGGGACTAGCGGGAACCACGAGCAGTACTTC. Residues: CASSPGTSGNHEQYF.

V gene TRBV28 combines with J gene TRBJ1-2; D is possibly TRBD1 (6 bases). Germline lookup yields CDR1 MDHEN and CDR2 SYDVKM. The CDR3 is 15 residues long. V lost 3 bases to trimming and J lost 2 bases, with 13 bases between them. The CDR3 is CASSLGGLRNYGYTF. CDR3 bases: TGTGCCAGCAGTTTGGGGGGGCTCCGAAACTATGGCTACACCTTC.

This chain links TRBV12-3 or TRBV12-4 with TRBJ2-3; D call uncertain. This CDR3 has 13 residues. Trimming cost V 5 bases and J 0 bases, with 6 bases left between them. The CDR3, as DNA: TGTGCCAGCAGTCGGTTCAGCACAGATACGCAGTATTTT. Translation gives CASSRFSTDTQYF.

The chain has TRBV5-1 and TRBJ2-3; D ambiguous. The V gene lost 2 bases and the J gene lost 4 bases, with 17 bases spanning the gap. The CDR3 sequence is 16 residues long. CDR1 is SGHRS, CDR2 YFSETQ, per germline. Written as DNA, the CDR3 is TGCGCCAGCAGCTTACTCCATGGCCTAGTGGCAGATACGCAGTATTTT. Its translation: CASSLLHGLVADTQYF. The full variable domain, rest sourced from reference TRBV5-1 and TRBJ2-3, is KAGVTQTPRYLIKTRGQQVTLSCSPISGHRSVSWYQQTPGQGLQFLFEYFSETQRNKGNFPGRFSGRQFSNSRSEMNVSTLELGDSALYLCASSLLHGLVADTQYFGPGTRLTVL.

This clonotype was counted ten times or more. The rearrangement uses TRBV5-5 and TRBJ2-3, with D perhaps TRBD1 (6 bases). Trimming removed 3 bases at V and 1 base at J, with 12 bases between. Germline V gene data show CDR1 as SGHKS and CDR2 as YYEKEE (reference sequence). The CDR3 totals 15 residues. The CDR3, as DNA: TGTGCCAGCAGCTCTGGACAGCCAGGCACAGATACGCAGTATTTT. Residues: CASSSGQPGTDTQYF.

This clonotype was seen a few times. V and J are TRBV4-1 and TRBJ2-3, with 7 nucleotides matching TRBD1. Germline lookup yields CDR1 MGHRA and CDR2 YSYEKL. V lost 0 bases, J lost 4 bases, and 4 bases stayed unmatched. This CDR3 is 15 amino acids long. The CDR3 loop is CASSQERGGPDTQYF. The CDR3 DNA is TGCGCCAGCAGCCAAGAAAGAGGGGGCCCAGATACGCAGTATTTT.

This clonotype has more than one count but fewer than ten. J is TRBJ2-3 and V is TRBV27; D is unresolved. V dropped 1 base and J dropped 0 bases, with 14 bases sitting between them. Germline V CDR1 and CDR2: MNHEY, SMNVEV (reference sequence). CDR3 length equals 17 residues. CDR3 sequence reads: CASSLFYSTSSTDTQYF. DNA of the CDR3: TGTGCCAGCAGTTTATTCTATAGCACTTCTAGCACAGATACGCAGTATTTT.

This clonotype showed up just a few times. This chain connects TRBV12-3 or TRBV12-4 to TRBJ1-1; 7 bases agree with TRBD1. The CDR3 has 13 residues. The V and J ends lost 3 bases and 5 bases, in that order; junction bases with no gene match: 3. Here the CDR3 DNA reads TGTGCCAGCAGTTTGACAGGGCATACTGAAGCTTTCTTT. Encoded protein: CASSLTGHTEAFF.

The chain links TRBV5-1 to TRBJ2-7; 7 positions match TRBD2. V shed 5 bases and J 2 bases; nucleotides not matched to a gene: 4. This CDR3 is 13 amino acids long. The germline V gene encodes CDR1 SGHRS and CDR2 YFSETQ. The CDR3 sequence: CASRGEGPYEQYF. In DNA, the CDR3 is TGCGCCAGCAGGGGGGAGGGACCCTACGAGCAGTACTTC.

The V call is TRBV12-3 or TRBV12-4, the J call TRBJ2-1, with TRBD2 matching over 9 bases. V shed 3 bases and J 7 bases; nucleotides not matched to a gene: 4. The length of the CDR3 is 14 residues. CDR3 coding DNA: TGTGCCAGCAGTTTTAGGACTAGCGCAAATGAGCAGTTCTTC. This encodes CASSFRTSANEQFF.

This clonotype came up many times. The chain couples TRBV20-1 to TRBJ2-7; TRBD2 matches at 12 bases. Germline V CDR1 and CDR2: DFQATT, SNEGSKA (reference sequence). The CDR3 is 15 residues long. Unmatched junction bases numbered 6, after V lost 0 bases and J lost 6 bases. CDR3 nucleotides: TGCAGTGCTAGAGATAGACAGACTAGCGGGAGCGAGCAGTACTTC. It encodes CSARDRQTSGSEQYF.

This clonotype was observed many times. The chain's CDR3 is CASSFGLADSTDTQYF. The CDR3 region has the DNA TGTGCCAGCAGTTTTGGACTAGCGGATAGCACAGATACGCAGTATTTT. The chain joins TRBV28 to TRBJ2-3; 10 bases align to TRBD2. Germline V gene lookup returns CDR1 MDHEN and CDR2 SYDVKM. V gave up 3 bases and J gave up 0 bases; unmatched junction bases: 3. There are 16 residues in the CDR3.